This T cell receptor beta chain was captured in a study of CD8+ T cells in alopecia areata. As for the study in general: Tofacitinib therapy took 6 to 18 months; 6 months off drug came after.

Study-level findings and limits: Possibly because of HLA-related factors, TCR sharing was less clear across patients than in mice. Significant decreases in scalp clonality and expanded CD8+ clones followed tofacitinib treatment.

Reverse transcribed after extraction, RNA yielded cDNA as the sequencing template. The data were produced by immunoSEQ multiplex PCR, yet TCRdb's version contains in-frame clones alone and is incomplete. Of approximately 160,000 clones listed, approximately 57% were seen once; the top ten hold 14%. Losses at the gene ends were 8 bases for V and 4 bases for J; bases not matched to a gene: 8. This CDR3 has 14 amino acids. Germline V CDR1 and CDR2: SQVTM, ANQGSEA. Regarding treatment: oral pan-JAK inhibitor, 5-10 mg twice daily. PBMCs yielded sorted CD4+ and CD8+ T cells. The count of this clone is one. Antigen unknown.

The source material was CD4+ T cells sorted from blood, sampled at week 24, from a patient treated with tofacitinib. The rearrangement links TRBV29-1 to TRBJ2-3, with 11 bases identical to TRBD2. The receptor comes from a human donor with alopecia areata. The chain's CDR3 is CSISGGALADTQYF. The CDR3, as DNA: TGCAGCATTAGCGGGGGGGCCCTCGCAGATACGCAGTATTTT.